One T cell receptor (beta chain) is described in this entry. No cognate antigen has been identified for it. Per-nucleotide qualities are absent, and no much larger clonotype sits a single base away. The data were obtained in a study of a mutant IDH1 vaccine in newly diagnosed glioma (dated by TCRdb to 2020 to 2022). For the wider study: Vaccination started 4-6 weeks after radiotherapy alone, or was given together with temozolomide cycles in the groups whose treatment included chemotherapy. Of the approximately 30 treated patients, approximately 62% were male and around 40% were female, and the mean age was roughly 40 years. Prior to enrollment, standard therapy consisting of radiotherapy alone, temozolomide alone, or radiochemotherapy with temozolomide had been administered to patients, with the combination being received by most patients. The week-35 safety follow-up took place at visit V12, and the week-47 end of study took place at visit V13. Peripheral blood was drawn at six visits: V03 (baseline), V05, V07, V10, V12 and V13. Longitudinal TCRB deep sequencing was performed for roughly 24 treated patients wherever samples were available for exploratory analyses. General conclusions and limits of the study: Across multiple MHC alleles, vaccine-induced immune responses were seen in just over 90% of patients. The authors noted that analyses of patient blood samples could not be reproduced because of sample limitations. Selection of PBMC samples for TCRB deep sequencing was based on availability. Changes in the top peripheral T cell clonotypes picked up by TCRB sequencing did not appear to be linked to pseudoprogression.

In the paper's terms, the time point label means: week 35, safety follow-up. Each vaccine dose, consisting of 300 ug of a 20-mer mutant IDH1 peptide in Montanide, was administered subcutaneously with topical imiquimod. Eight vaccinations were administered to patients in weeks 1, 3, 5, 7, 11, 15, 19 and 23, corresponding to visits V03 through V10. Newly diagnosed WHO grade 3 or 4 IDH1-mutant astrocytomas showing loss of nuclear ATRX were present in the donors. The samples were drawn from NOA16, a multicentre, single-arm, open-label phase I trial in Germany that tested a mutant IDH1 peptide vaccine in humans for the first time. Genomic DNA for TCRB sequencing was extracted from EDTA blood using the DNeasy Blood and Tissue Kit. Preparation of the library involved the immunoSEQ multiplex PCR assay. Rearranged TCR beta chain sequences were amplified using the hsTCRB Kit according to the manufacturer's protocol. TCRB libraries were sequenced on an Illumina MiSeq. The source study handled its data this way. The proprietary platform of the kit vendor was used for demultiplexing, trimming and gene mapping. Entries here come from immuneACCESS through TCRdb and include only in-frame sequences with V and J called. Some clones fail to appear in such tables; in the studies checked, an unresolved V gene covers under half of the shortfall, and the cause of the remainder is unknown. D and trimming were read from the DNA, whereas the V and J calls and clone size are those reported in that table. Across this sample there are 31,000 or so clones, with around 80% seen only once. The ten most abundant clones make up approximately 10% of the sample.

Reading the germline V gene gives CDR1 SGDLS and CDR2 YYNGEE. The CDR3 runs 12 residues from the cysteine to the phenylalanine. The retained sequence is limited to the CDR3, 36 bases, with the frame set at the first base. Trimming at the junction amounts to 4 bases on V and 7 bases on J, and the germline ends lie 9 bases apart. The specimen comprised PBMCs, sampled from a glioma patient whose treatment included an IDH1 peptide vaccine. This receptor chain uses TRBV9 and TRBJ2-1, with an unclear D gene assignment. This TCR derives from a woman in her thirties or forties with glioma. The base sequence is TGTGCCAGCAGCCTCGACTCGAATGAGCAGTTCTTC. Its protein product is CASSLDSNEQFF.